The next 32 T cell receptor beta chains were all read from a single sample in a study of T cells after yellow fever vaccination. Each CDR3 protein gets one entry after TCRdb re-called the 5' RACE reads with MiXCR. The table has 400,000 or so distinct CDR3 sequences, 6.2% seen once. The material was PBMCs, obtained 5 days after the yellow fever booster vaccination. These receptors were taken from a man aged 25 to 40 who received the YFV17D yellow fever vaccine.

This clonotype appeared many times. The genes are TRBV3-1 and TRBJ2-7; TRBD2 is a possible D gene (6 bases). This CDR3 has 16 residues. Trimming took 1 base from V and 2 from J, leaving 15 bases between them. CDR1 and CDR2 (germline): LGHDT, YNNKEL (reference sequence). The CDR3 loop is CASSQARTAGPYEQYF. CDR3 DNA sequence: TGTGCCAGCAGCCAAGCTAGAACGGCGGGACCCTACGAGCAGTACTTC.

At least ten counts were recorded for this clonotype. The gene calls are TRBV20-1 and TRBJ2-1; TRBD2 matches at 12 bases. There are 14 residues in the CDR3. Trimming removed 5 bases from V and 7 bases from J; junction bases left unmatched: 6. Germline assignment: CDR1 DFQATT and CDR2 SNEGSKA (reference sequence). DNA of the CDR3: TGCAGTGCTTCACCGACTAGCGGGAGTAATGAGCAGTTCTTC. Encoded protein: CSASPTSGSNEQFF.

The chain employs TRBV9 and TRBJ2-2; 11 nucleotides align to TRBD1. Losses at the gene ends were 0 bases for V and 4 bases for J; bases not matched to a gene: 5. This CDR3 comprises 17 residues. CDR1 and CDR2 (germline): SGDLS, YYNGEE. The CDR3 region is CASSVAPGTGGTGELFF. CDR3 DNA sequence: TGTGCCAGCAGCGTAGCTCCAGGGACAGGGGGCACCGGGGAGCTGTTTTTT.

This clonotype appeared many times. The rearrangement uses TRBV6-5 and TRBJ2-1; D may be TRBD2 (5 bases). CDR3 length equals 16 residues. Germline CDR1 and CDR2: MNHEY and SVGAGI. V was shortened by 0 bases and J by 0 bases, with 9 bases between the two germline ends. The CDR3 DNA is TGTGCCAGCAGTTACTCGGTTAGCGACTCCTACAATGAGCAGTTCTTC. This gives the protein CASSYSVSDSYNEQFF.

This clonotype was counted a few times. The CDR3 spells CASSLGGLAGRCFF. CDR3 DNA sequence: TGCGCCAGCAGCTTGGGGGGACTAGCGGGAAGATGCTTCTTC. V is TRBV5-1 and J is TRBJ2-1; TRBD2 agrees at 13 bases. The V gene's germline CDR1 is SGHRS and CDR2 YFSETQ. Trimming at V came to 0 bases and at J to 16 bases, leaving 7 bases not matched to a gene. CDR3 size: 14 residues.

The sample holds many counts of this clonotype. The chain uses TRBV29-1 and TRBJ2-5; tentative D call: TRBD2 (6 bases). Trimming stripped 0 bases from V and 5 bases from J, with 19 bases between. The CDR3 loop spans 16 amino acids. Germline V gene data show CDR1 as SQVTM and CDR2 as ANQGSEA. Here the CDR3 DNA reads TGCAGCGTTGAAGATCCGGGGGTAGGACGGGAGGAGACCCAGTACTTC. Amino acids: CSVEDPGVGREETQYF.

The genes are TRBV5-6 and TRBJ1-2; 7 positions match TRBD1. CDR3 length: 11 residues. The germline V gene encodes CDR1 SGHDT and CDR2 YYEEEE. V was clipped by 7 bases and J by 14 bases; unmatched bases: 11. CDR3: CASGRDRSVTF. The CDR3 region has the DNA TGTGCCAGCGGCCGGGACAGATCGGTTACCTTC. The complete variable domain, with remaining parts taken from reference TRBV5-6 and TRBJ1-2, reads DAGVTQSPTHLIKTRGQQVTLRCSPKSGHDTVSWYQQALGQGPQFIFQYYEEEERQRGNFPDRFSGHQFPNYSSELNVNALLLGDSALYLCASGRDRSVTFGSGTRLTVV.

This clonotype was counted between two and nine times. The rearrangement joins TRBV6-1 to TRBJ2-7, with D maybe TRBD1 (6 bases). The V end lost 3 bases, the J end lost 3 bases, and 6 bases lay between the germline ends. CDR3 size: 12 residues. Germline CDR1 is MNHNS and CDR2 is SASEGT. CDR3 sequence (DNA): TGTGCCAGCAGTGACAGGGGCTACGAGCAGTACTTC. It codes for CASSDRGYEQYF.

This clonotype was picked up many times. The J gene is TRBJ2-3, the V gene TRBV12-3 or TRBV12-4; TRBD2 agrees at 8 bases. J lost 2 bases, V lost 3 bases, and 7 bases had no gene match. The CDR3 is 16 residues long. For the CDR3, the DNA is TGTGCCAGCAGTTTTCGAGCGGGAGCGTCCACAGATACGCAGTATTTT. It encodes CASSFRAGASTDTQYF.

This clonotype was counted only a few times. The J gene is TRBJ1-4, the V gene TRBV4-3, with 8 nucleotides matching TRBD1. The CDR3 length is 15 residues. Germline trimming cut 2 bases from V and 7 bases from J; bases unmatched to any gene: 6. Germline lookup yields CDR1 LGHNA and CDR2 YSLEER. The chain's CDR3 is CASSQSTGAGEKLFF. DNA of the CDR3: TGCGCCAGCAGCCAATCGACAGGGGCCGGTGAAAAACTGTTTTTT.

With respect to this clonotype: A much larger clone sits a single nucleotide away, making a read error possible. The V and J genes are TRBV28 and TRBJ2-3; TRBD2 agrees at 9 bases. After removal of 3 bases from V and 4 bases from J, the junction contained 8 bases not matched to a gene. CDR1 is MDHEN, CDR2 SYDVKM, per germline. The CDR3 sequence is 16 residues long. The CDR3 sequence: CASSFRLADNADTQYF. The DNA of the CDR3 is TGTGCCAGCAGTTTTCGACTAGCGGATAACGCAGATACGCAGTATTTT.

This clonotype was observed at least ten times. The rearrangement uses TRBV20-1 and TRBJ2-1; D is possibly TRBD1 or TRBD2 (6 bases each). The V end was cut by 1 base, the J end by 9 bases, with 28 bases between. The CDR3 runs 18 residues. Germline lookup yields CDR1 DFQATT and CDR2 SNEGSKA (reference sequence). For the CDR3, the DNA is TGCAGTGCTAGAGCGGGGCCAGGGGCAGTTACAGGGACTGGTGAGCAGTTCTTC. As protein: CSARAGPGAVTGTGEQFF.

V gene TRBV7-2 combines with J gene TRBJ2-7; 8 bases are shared with TRBD1. J gave up 4 bases and V 5 bases, and 10 bases lay outside the gene matches. The CDR3 is 15 amino acids. The germline gives CDR1 SGHTA, CDR2 FQGNSA. The CDR3 region has the DNA TGTGCCAGCAGCCTCCAGGACAGGGTTGGATACGAGCAGTACTTC. Amino acid sequence: CASSLQDRVGYEQYF.

This clonotype occurred a few times. The chain carries TRBV7-3 and TRBJ2-1; 10 nucleotides align to TRBD2. This CDR3 has 16 amino acids. V was pared by 3 bases and J by 6 bases, with 8 bases of the junction left unmatched. CDR1 SGHTA and CDR2 FQGTGA come from the germline V gene. The CDR3: CASSFEPAGGPNEQFF. CDR3 sequence (DNA): TGTGCCAGCAGCTTTGAACCAGCGGGAGGGCCCAATGAGCAGTTCTTC.

The V call is TRBV3-1, the J call TRBJ2-1; D is uncertain. This CDR3 is built from 13 residues. The V end was cut by 6 bases, the J end by 6 bases, with 12 bases between. Germline loops: CDR1 LGHDT, CDR2 YNNKEL (reference sequence). The CDR3 protein is CASSSEHSNEQFF. The DNA of the CDR3 is TGTGCCAGCAGTTCTGAGCACAGCAATGAGCAGTTCTTC.

The chain recombines TRBV2 with TRBJ2-7; 11 nucleotides line up with TRBD2. The V gene's germline CDR1 is SNHLY and CDR2 FYNNEI. This CDR3 has 18 amino acids. With V trimmed by 11 bases and J by 0 bases, 18 bases remained unmatched. The CDR3 protein is CAFSSGGGLAETSYEQYF. The CDR3 DNA sequence: TGTGCCTTCAGTTCCGGGGGGGGACTAGCGGAGACCTCCTACGAGCAGTACTTC.

This clonotype was counted between two and nine times. The rearrangement uses TRBV5-6 and TRBJ2-5, with D perhaps TRBD1 (6 bases). Trimming pared 4 bases from V and 2 bases from J, leaving 18 bases between. The CDR3 is made up of 16 amino acids. Germline V gives CDR1 SGHDT, CDR2 YYEEEE. Here the CDR3 reads CASSEKITGNQETQYF. CDR3 coding DNA: TGTGCCAGCAGCGAGAAGATAACAGGGAATCAAGAGACCCAGTACTTC.

This clonotype was counted ten times or more. The chain uses TRBV23-1 and TRBJ2-7; D might be TRBD2 (6 bases). TRBV23-1 belongs to the ORF category, with a function that is uncertain. Trimming left V 11 bases short and J 7 bases short, with 9 bases between. The CDR3 consists of 9 residues. The CDR3 is CAGGCEQYF. Written as DNA, the CDR3 is TGCGCCGGGGGGTGTGAGCAGTACTTC.

The chain combines TRBV30 with TRBJ2-1; D ambiguous. CDR1 GTSNPN and CDR2 SVGIG come from the germline V gene (reference sequence). This CDR3 spans 18 amino acids. V lost 2 bases and J lost 0, with 20 bases in between. The CDR3 DNA reads TGTGCCTGGAGTTATCGGCCGGGCCCGCGAAGCTCCTACAATGAGCAGTTCTTC. It encodes CAWSYRPGPRSSYNEQFF.

This chain uses TRBV10-3 with TRBJ2-7; D is perhaps TRBD1 (5 bases). This CDR3 is 13 amino acids long. CDR1 is ENHRY, CDR2 SYGVKD, per germline. V lost 10 bases to trimming and J lost 2 bases, with 15 bases between them. The CDR3, as DNA: TGTGCCACTACGGACATTTCCCCCTACGAGCAGTACTTC. As protein: CATTDISPYEQYF.

At least ten counts were recorded for this clonotype. The rearrangement uses TRBV10-3 and TRBJ2-7; 12 bases match TRBD2. CDR1 is ENHRY, CDR2 SYGVKD, per germline. The CDR3 consists of 16 residues. V gave up 0 bases and J gave up 4 bases; unmatched junction bases: 4. The CDR3 DNA reads TGTGCCATCAGTGAGTCCGGGACTAGCGGGTCGTACGAGCAGTACTTC. Encoded protein: CAISESGTSGSYEQYF.

This clonotype was detected many times. The gene calls are TRBV18 and TRBJ2-3; D ambiguous. Germline values: CDR1 KGHSH, CDR2 LQKENI. CDR3 size: 14 residues. Trimming stripped 0 bases from V and 6 bases from J, with 10 bases between. The CDR3 loop reads CASSPPSPKDTQYF. The CDR3 coding sequence is TGTGCCAGCTCACCACCGTCACCTAAGGATACGCAGTATTTT.

This clonotype was detected many times. The chain carries TRBV7-9 and TRBJ2-7, with D perhaps matching TRBD2 (5 bases). Germline assignment: CDR1 SEHNR and CDR2 FQNEAQ (reference sequence). V was trimmed by 8 bases and J by 6 bases, leaving 11 bases between them. CDR3 length equals 11 residues. This chain's CDR3 is CASSMEAEQYF. CDR3 nucleotide sequence: TGTGCCAGCTCCATGGAGGCCGAGCAGTACTTC. Drawing the rest from reference TRBV7-9 and TRBJ2-7, the complete variable domain is DTGVSQNPRHKITKRGQNVTFRCDPISEHNRLYWYRQTLGQGPEFLTYFQNEAQLEKSRLLSDRFSAERPKGSFSTLEIQRTEQGDSAMYLCASSMEAEQYFGPGTRLTVT.

The table lists this clonotype with many counts. The chain employs TRBV13 and TRBJ2-7, with 8 bases that match TRBD2. Germline CDR1 and CDR2: PRHDT and FYEKMQ (reference sequence). The CDR3 is 15 residues long. Germline trimming cut 4 bases from V and 0 bases from J; bases unmatched to any gene: 5. The CDR3 protein is CASSSLAESSYEQYF. Written as DNA, the CDR3 is TGTGCCAGCAGCTCACTAGCGGAGAGCTCCTACGAGCAGTACTTC.

A few counts support this clonotype. The rearrangement uses TRBV7-8 and TRBJ1-1; D is uncertain. This CDR3 contains 13 residues. CDR1 and CDR2 (germline): SGHVS, FQNEAQ. Trimming pared 5 bases from V and 2 bases from J, leaving 9 bases between. The CDR3 sequence is CASSEMSNTEAFF. The CDR3 nucleotides read TGTGCCAGCAGCGAGATGTCTAACACTGAAGCTTTCTTT.

This clonotype occurred many times. V usage is TRBV9 and J usage is TRBJ2-7, with D unresolved. V was shortened by 0 bases and J by 5 bases, with 18 bases between the two germline ends. Germline V gene sequence: CDR1 SGDLS, CDR2 YYNGEE. The CDR3 extends over 16 amino acids. CDR3 nucleotides: TGTGCCAGCAGCGTAGCTCGATTCCTCGTTCTTCACGAGCAGTACTTC. Protein product: CASSVARFLVLHEQYF.

Many counts were recorded for this clonotype. The CDR3 bases are TGTGCCAGCAGCTTTGGAAATCAGCCCCAGCATTTT. Amino acids: CASSFGNQPQHF. V gene TRBV7-9 combines with J gene TRBJ1-5; D unclear. Trimming took 3 bases from V and 4 from J, leaving 4 bases between them. The length of the CDR3 is 12 residues. Per the germline V gene, CDR1 is SEHNR and CDR2 is FQNEAQ (reference sequence).

In this sample, this clonotype turned up many times. The chain links TRBV27 to TRBJ1-2; TRBD1 might be the D (6 bases). This CDR3 is built from 14 residues. The ends were cut back, 6 bases at V and 3 bases at J, with 14 bases in the middle. CDR1 is MNHEY and CDR2 is SMNVEV in the germline V gene (reference sequence). CDR3 sequence reads: CASRSQGGYYGYTF. The CDR3 DNA reads as TGTGCCAGCAGATCACAGGGAGGCTACTATGGCTACACCTTC.

This clonotype has just a few counts. This chain uses TRBV29-1 with TRBJ2-7; no clear D gene. The CDR3 loop spans 13 amino acids. CDR1 SQVTM and CDR2 ANQGSEA come from the germline V gene. Trimming stripped 4 bases from V and 0 bases from J, with 10 bases between. The CDR3 spells CSVVVGSSYEQYF. In DNA, the CDR3 is TGCAGCGTTGTTGTGGGTAGCTCCTACGAGCAGTACTTC.

This clonotype was recorded many times. The rearrangement joins TRBV5-1 to TRBJ2-3; TRBD2 agrees at 8 bases. The junction had 4 bases not matched to a gene; V was cut back by 4 bases and J by 0 bases. The CDR3 extends over 15 amino acids. Germline V lookup: CDR1 SGHRS, CDR2 YFSETQ. This chain's CDR3 is CASSPSGPSTDTQYF. The CDR3, as DNA: TGCGCCAGCAGCCCTAGCGGGCCCAGCACAGATACGCAGTATTTT. The complete variable domain, with remaining parts taken from reference TRBV5-1 and TRBJ2-3, reads KAGVTQTPRYLIKTRGQQVTLSCSPISGHRSVSWYQQTPGQGLQFLFEYFSETQRNKGNFPGRFSGRQFSNSRSEMNVSTLELGDSALYLCASSPSGPSTDTQYFGPGTRLTVL.

This chain links TRBV5-1 with TRBJ2-5; TRBD2 is a possible D gene (5 bases). This CDR3 has 14 residues. The V gene's germline CDR1 is SGHRS and CDR2 YFSETQ. The ends were cut back, 4 bases at V and 2 bases at J, with 12 bases in the middle. The CDR3 DNA is TGCGCCAGCAGCCCGTCCAGCGGACAAGAGACCCAGTACTTC. This sequence encodes CASSPSSGQETQYF.

Only a few counts were recorded for this clonotype. The rearrangement uses TRBV20-1 and TRBJ1-3; D is undetermined. Germline loops: CDR1 DFQATT, CDR2 SNEGSKA (reference sequence). Trimming took 3 bases from V and 3 from J, leaving 9 bases between them. This CDR3 has 13 amino acids. In nucleotides, the CDR3 is TGCAGTGCTAGTGACGGGGTTGGAAACACCATATATTTT. This sequence encodes CSASDGVGNTIYF.